This TCR beta chain was observed in a study of PD-L1 blockade in urothelial cancer. Enrolled patients showed locally advanced or metastatic urothelial carcinoma. Sequencing was performed with immunoSEQ multiplex PCR; in TCRdb, only in-frame clones are kept and a portion is missing. The top ten hold around 2.4% of the sample, which has about 110,000 clones, about 85% seen once. Sequences were derived from PBMCs, sampled around atezolizumab (anti-PD-L1) treatment. This clonotype originated in a man between 50 and 59 years old with urothelial cancer.

The CDR3 here is CASSRRGLTEAFF. For the CDR3, the DNA is TGTGCCAGCAGCAGAAGGGGGCTTACTGAAGCTTTCTTT. The rearrangement joins TRBV7-3 to TRBJ1-1; 7 bases line up with TRBD1. Per germline, CDR1 SGHTA and CDR2 FQGTGA. V was pared by 5 bases and J by 5 bases, with 5 bases of the junction left unmatched. This CDR3 is 13 amino acids long.